This TCR beta chain stems from a study of blood T cell repertoires in COVID-19. On the study more broadly: COVID-19 samples, acute and convalescent, were from the United States, Italy and Spain.

Looked up from germline, CDR1 is MNHEY and CDR2 is SVGAGI. V gave up 0 bases and J gave up 6 bases, with 9 bases separating them. This CDR3 has 13 amino acids. Per the study methods: Researchers report that nucleated cell counts were estimated from reference gene primer amplification. The table came from immunoSEQ multiplex PCR; TCRdb's copy has only in-frame clones and leaves some out. That table furnishes V, J and clone size, whereas the DNA furnished D and trimming. This table holds approximately 83,000 clones, 85% found once. The source is a man aged 45-65 years with acute or convalescent COVID-19. This sequence joins TRBV6-5 and TRBJ2-7, with a tentative D call TRBD1 (5 bases). The sample taken for sequencing was peripheral blood. The CDR3 spells CASSYSGQPEQYF. DNA for the CDR3: TGTGCCAGCAGTTACTCGGGGCAGCCCGAGCAGTACTTC.